Listed below are T cell receptor beta chains from one sample, sequenced in a study of OX40 agonist ivuxolimab in advanced cancers. Repertoires were generated with immunoSEQ multiplex PCR, while TCRdb's copy carries only in-frame clones and drops some. The top ten hold around 0.92% of the sample, which has around 78,000 clones, approximately 90% seen once. The sequencing used CD4+ or CD8+ T cells sorted from blood, collected in a trial of the OX40 agonist ivuxolimab. The source of these receptors is an adult with an advanced solid tumor such as melanoma, head and neck, liver or kidney cancer. The CDR3 runs from the conserved cysteine through the conserved F or W. The listing skips clone size in some rows; elsewhere it reads once, few, many or a size class.

j_gene	v_gene	abundance	CDR3aa
TRBJ2-7	TRBV7-9	-	CASSSTGFAYEQYF
TRBJ2-2	TRBV7-9	-	CASSPGQGLGTGELFF
TRBJ2-5	TRBV2	-	CASSPLRTGYGKTQYF
TRBJ2-3	TRBV19	-	CASSPSDRSTDTQYF
TRBJ2-3	TRBV11-2	-	CASSLVPGGRNTQYF
TRBJ2-6	TRBV5-1	once	CASSLTVSGANVLTF
TRBJ2-1	TRBV7-3	-	CASHPAPGLQFF
TRBJ2-1	TRBV6-4	-	CASSKTGNNEQFF
TRBJ2-1	TRBV28	-	CASSLYAQQFF
TRBJ2-7	TRBV29-1	-	CSDPREPSNYEQYF
TRBJ1-4	TRBV5-1	-	CASSLEGRDEKLFF
TRBJ2-3	TRBV6-1	-	CASSEDLGDTDTQYF
TRBJ1-5	TRBV6-6	few	CASSYWQDSNQPQHF
TRBJ2-4	TRBV19	-	CASSIISEGENIQYF
TRBJ1-1	TRBV11-2	medium-sized	CASSSLRYSGEAFF
TRBJ2-2	TRBV9	-	CASSVEPVMYTGELFF
TRBJ2-1	TRBV6-5	-	CASSYGQGAEIQFF